This TCR beta chain was retrieved from a study of blood T cells in healthy people across ages. Trimming stripped 6 bases from V and 0 bases from J, with 12 bases between. The CDR3 is 15 residues long. Whole-study findings and limits: The recorded TCR beta diversity per million T cells decreased in a roughly linear manner with age.

Primed by a sample-barcoded 5' primer and a J-beta primer mix, a second PCR proceeded for about 6 to 11 cycles. Every single cDNA molecule received a tag from a template-switch adaptor with 12 random nucleotides. TCRdb independently ran MiXCR on the 5' RACE reads; one entry per CDR3 protein. The sample consists of roughly 800,000 distinct CDR3 sequences, roughly 60% of them appearing once. This clonotype was counted at least ten times. The antigen remains undetermined. The sequenced sample was blood. This TCR came from a man aged 25-40 years in good health. The rearrangement uses TRBV12-3 or TRBV12-4 and TRBJ2-4; D uncertain. The CDR3 DNA follows: TGTGCCAGCAGATTGGACGAGATAGCCAAAAACATTCAGTACTTC. This encodes CASRLDEIAKNIQYF.